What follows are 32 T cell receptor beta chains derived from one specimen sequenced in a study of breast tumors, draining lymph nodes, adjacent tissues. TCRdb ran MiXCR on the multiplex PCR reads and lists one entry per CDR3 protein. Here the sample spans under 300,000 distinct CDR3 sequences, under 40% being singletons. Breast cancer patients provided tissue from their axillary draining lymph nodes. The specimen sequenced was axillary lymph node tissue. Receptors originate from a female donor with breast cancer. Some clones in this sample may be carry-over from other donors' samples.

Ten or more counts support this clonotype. CDR3 nucleotide sequence: TGTGCCAGCAGTTACTCAGGGGGCGCGCAGTACTTC. This gives the protein CASSYSGGAQYF. The V and J genes are TRBV6-5 and TRBJ2-7, with 7 bases fitting TRBD1. The ends lost 0 bases at V and 9 bases at J; junction bases unmatched: 2. The germline CDR1 and CDR2 sequences are MNHEY and SVGAGI. The CDR3 spans 12 residues.

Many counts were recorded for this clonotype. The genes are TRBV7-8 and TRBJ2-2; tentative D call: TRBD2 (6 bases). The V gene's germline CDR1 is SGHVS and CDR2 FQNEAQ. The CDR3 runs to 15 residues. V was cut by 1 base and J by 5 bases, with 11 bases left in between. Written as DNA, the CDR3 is TGTGCCAGCAGCTTAGGGGGCGGAGGGACCGGGGAGCTGTTTTTT. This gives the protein CASSLGGGGTGELFF. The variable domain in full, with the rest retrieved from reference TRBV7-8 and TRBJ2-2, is GAGVSQSPRYKVAKRGQDVALRCDPISGHVSLFWYQQALGQGPEFLTYFQNEAQLDKSGLPSDRFFAERPEGSVSTLKIQRTQQEDSAVYLCASSLGGGGTGELFFGEGSRLTVL.

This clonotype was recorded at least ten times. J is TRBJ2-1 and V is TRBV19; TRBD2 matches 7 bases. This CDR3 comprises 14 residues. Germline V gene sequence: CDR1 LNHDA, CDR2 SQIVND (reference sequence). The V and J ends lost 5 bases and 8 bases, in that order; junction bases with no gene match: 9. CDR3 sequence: CASSREVPEDEQFF. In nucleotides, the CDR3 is TGTGCCAGTAGTCGGGAGGTTCCGGAAGATGAGCAGTTCTTC.

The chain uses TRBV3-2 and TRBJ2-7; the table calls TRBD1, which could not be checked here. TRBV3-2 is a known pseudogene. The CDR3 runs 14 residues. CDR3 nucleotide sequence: TGTGCCAGCGACAGCGGGGACTCCTCCTACGAGCAGTACTTC. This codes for CASDSGDSSYEQYF.

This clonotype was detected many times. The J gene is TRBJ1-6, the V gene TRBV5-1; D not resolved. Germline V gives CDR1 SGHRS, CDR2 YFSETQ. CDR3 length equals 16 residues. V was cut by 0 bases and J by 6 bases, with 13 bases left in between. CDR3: CASSLGVRGGNSPLHF. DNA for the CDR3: TGCGCCAGCAGCTTGGGGGTACGGGGAGGTAATTCACCCCTCCACTTT. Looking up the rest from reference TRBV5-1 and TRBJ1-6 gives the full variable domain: KAGVTQTPRYLIKTRGQQVTLSCSPISGHRSVSWYQQTPGQGLQFLFEYFSETQRNKGNFPGRFSGRQFSNSRSEMNVSTLELGDSALYLCASSLGVRGGNSPLHFGNGTRLTVT.

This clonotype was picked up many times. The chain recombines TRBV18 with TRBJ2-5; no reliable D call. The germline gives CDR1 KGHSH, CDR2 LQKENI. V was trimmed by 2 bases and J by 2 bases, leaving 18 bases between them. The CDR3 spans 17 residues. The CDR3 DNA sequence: TGTGCCAGCTCACCAATCATCACAACGAGAACGCAAGAGACCCAGTACTTC. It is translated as CASSPIITTRTQETQYF.

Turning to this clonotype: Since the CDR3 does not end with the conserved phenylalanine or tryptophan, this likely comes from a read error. For the CDR3, the DNA is TGTGCCAGCAGCGCTGGGACAGGTTATGGCTACACCTCC. As protein: CASSAGTGYGYTS. This rearrangement joins TRBV9 to TRBJ1-2; 8 nucleotides match TRBD1. This CDR3 is 13 amino acids long. The germline V gene has CDR1 SGDLS and CDR2 YYNGEE. V was clipped by 3 bases and J by 5 bases; unmatched bases: 3.

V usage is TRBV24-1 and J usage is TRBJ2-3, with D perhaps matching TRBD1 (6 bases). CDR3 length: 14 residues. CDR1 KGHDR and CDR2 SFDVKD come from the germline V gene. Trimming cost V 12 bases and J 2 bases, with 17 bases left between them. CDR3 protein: CAGSLQGLTDTQYF. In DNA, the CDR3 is TGTGCCGGCTCCTTACAGGGCCTCACAGATACGCAGTATTTT.

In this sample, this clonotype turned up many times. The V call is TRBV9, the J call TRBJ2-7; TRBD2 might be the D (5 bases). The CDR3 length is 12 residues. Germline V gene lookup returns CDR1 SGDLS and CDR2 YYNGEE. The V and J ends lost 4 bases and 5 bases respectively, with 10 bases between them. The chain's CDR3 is CASSRGSDEQYF. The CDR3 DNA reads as TGTGCCAGCAGCCGCGGGTCCGACGAGCAGTACTTC.

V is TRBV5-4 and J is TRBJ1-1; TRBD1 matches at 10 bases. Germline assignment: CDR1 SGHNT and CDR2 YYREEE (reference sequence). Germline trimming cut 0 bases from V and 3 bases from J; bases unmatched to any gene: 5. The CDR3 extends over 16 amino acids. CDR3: CASSLGDRGGDTEAFF. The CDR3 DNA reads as TGTGCCAGCAGCTTGGGGGACAGGGGAGGTGACACTGAAGCTTTCTTT.

The CDR3 here is CASSRGTGNTIYF. The CDR3 DNA is TGTGCCAGCAGCAGGGGAACAGGAAACACCATATATTTT. The chain links TRBV6-6 to TRBJ1-3, with D maybe TRBD1 (6 bases). Germline V gene lookup returns CDR1 MNHNY and CDR2 SVGAGI (reference sequence). V lost 6 bases, J lost 4 bases, and 10 bases lay in between. CDR3 length equals 13 residues.

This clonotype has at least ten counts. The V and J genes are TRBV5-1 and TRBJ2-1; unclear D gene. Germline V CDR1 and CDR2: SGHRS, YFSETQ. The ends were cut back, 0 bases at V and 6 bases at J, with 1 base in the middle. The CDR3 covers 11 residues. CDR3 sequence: CASSLANEQFF. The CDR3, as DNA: TGCGCCAGCAGCTTGGCCAATGAGCAGTTCTTC.

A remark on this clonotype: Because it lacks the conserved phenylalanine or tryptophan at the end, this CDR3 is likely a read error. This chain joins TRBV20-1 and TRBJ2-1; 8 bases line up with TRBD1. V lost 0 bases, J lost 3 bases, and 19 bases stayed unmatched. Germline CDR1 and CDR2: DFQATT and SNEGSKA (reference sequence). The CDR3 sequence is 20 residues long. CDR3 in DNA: TGCAGTGCTAGAGATTCAGGGGGCAGCTTGCAAGGACAGAGCTACAATGAGCAGTTCCTC. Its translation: CSARDSGGSLQGQSYNEQFL.

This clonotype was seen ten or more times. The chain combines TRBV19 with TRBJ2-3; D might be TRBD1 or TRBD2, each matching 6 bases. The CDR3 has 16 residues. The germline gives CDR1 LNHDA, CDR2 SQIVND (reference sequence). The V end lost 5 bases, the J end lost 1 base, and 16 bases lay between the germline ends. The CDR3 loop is CASSPMGGLGTDTQYF. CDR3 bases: TGTGCCAGTAGTCCAATGGGGGGCTTGGGCACAGATACGCAGTATTTT.

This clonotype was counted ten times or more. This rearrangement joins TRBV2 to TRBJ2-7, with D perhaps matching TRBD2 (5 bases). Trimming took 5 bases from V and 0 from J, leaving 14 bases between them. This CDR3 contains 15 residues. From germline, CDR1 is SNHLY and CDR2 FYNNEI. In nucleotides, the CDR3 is TGTGCCAGCAGTTTGGACTCCCTGGGCTCCTACGAGCAGTACTTC. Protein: CASSLDSLGSYEQYF.

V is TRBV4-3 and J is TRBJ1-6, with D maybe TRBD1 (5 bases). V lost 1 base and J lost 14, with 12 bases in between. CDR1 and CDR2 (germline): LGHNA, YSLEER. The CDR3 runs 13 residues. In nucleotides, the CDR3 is TGCGCCAGCAGCCAAGGGGGGGGTTTGTCCCTCCACTTT. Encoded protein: CASSQGGGLSLHF.

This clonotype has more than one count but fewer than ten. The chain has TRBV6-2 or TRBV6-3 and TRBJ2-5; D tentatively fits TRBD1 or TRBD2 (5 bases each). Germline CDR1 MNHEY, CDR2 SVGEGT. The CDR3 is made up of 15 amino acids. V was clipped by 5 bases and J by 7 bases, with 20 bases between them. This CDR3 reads CASSTRGTSRGTQYF. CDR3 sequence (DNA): TGTGCCAGCAGTACTAGGGGAACGTCCAGAGGGACCCAGTACTTC.

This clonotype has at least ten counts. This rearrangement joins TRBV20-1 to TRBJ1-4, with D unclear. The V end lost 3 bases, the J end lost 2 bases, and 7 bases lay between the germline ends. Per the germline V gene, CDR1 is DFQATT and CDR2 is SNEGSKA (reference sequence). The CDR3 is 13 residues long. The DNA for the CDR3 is TGCAGTGCTAGCGGTCCCACTAATGAAAAACTGTTTTTT. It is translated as CSASGPTNEKLFF.

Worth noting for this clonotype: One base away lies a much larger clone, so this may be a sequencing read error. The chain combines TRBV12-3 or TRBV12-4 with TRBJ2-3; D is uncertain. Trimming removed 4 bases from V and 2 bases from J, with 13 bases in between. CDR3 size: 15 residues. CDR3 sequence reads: CASSCAGSVTDTQYF. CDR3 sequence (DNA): TGTGCCAGCAGTTGCGCCGGGTCAGTCACAGATACGCAGTATTTT.

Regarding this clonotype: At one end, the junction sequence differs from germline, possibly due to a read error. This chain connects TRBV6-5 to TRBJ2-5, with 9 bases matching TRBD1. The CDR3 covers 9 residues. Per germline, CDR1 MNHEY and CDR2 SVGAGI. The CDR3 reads CASSPGTGF. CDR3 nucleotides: TGTGCCAGCAGTCCCGGGACAGGGTTC.

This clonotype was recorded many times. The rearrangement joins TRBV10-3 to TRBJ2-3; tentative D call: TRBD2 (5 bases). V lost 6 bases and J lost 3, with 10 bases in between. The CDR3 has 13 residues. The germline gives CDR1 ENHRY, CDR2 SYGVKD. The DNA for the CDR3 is TGTGCCATCAGCTCGGGATTAACAGATACGCAGTATTTT. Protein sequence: CAISSGLTDTQYF.

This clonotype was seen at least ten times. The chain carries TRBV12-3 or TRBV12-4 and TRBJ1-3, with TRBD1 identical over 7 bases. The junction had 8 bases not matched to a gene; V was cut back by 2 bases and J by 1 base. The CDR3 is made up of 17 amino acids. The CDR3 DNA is TGTGCCAGCAGTTTACAAGCAGGGGGTCGGTCTGGAAACACCATATATTTT. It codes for CASSLQAGGRSGNTIYF.

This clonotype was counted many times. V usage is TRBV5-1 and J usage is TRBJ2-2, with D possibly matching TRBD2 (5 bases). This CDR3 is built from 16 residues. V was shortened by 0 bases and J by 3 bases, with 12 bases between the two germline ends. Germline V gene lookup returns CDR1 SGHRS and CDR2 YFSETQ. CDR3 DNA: TGCGCCAGCAGCTTGGTCGGGGAGCTCGACACCGGGGAGCTGTTTTTT. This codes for CASSLVGELDTGELFF.

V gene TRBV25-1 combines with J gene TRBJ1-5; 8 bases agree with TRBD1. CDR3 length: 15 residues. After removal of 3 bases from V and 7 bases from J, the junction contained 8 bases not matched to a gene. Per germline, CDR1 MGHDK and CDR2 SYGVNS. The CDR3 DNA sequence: TGTGCCAGCAGTGATGGGACGACAGGGGCACAGCCCCAGCATTTT. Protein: CASSDGTTGAQPQHF.

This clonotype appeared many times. The CDR3 loop is CASRSSQGASYGYTF. The DNA for the CDR3 is TGCGCCAGCCGCTCTAGTCAGGGGGCGAGCTATGGCTACACCTTC. This chain links TRBV5-1 with TRBJ1-2; 8 bases are shared with TRBD1. Trimming at V came to 7 bases and at J to 4 bases, leaving 12 bases not matched to a gene. The CDR3 loop spans 15 amino acids. Per germline, CDR1 SGHRS and CDR2 YFSETQ.

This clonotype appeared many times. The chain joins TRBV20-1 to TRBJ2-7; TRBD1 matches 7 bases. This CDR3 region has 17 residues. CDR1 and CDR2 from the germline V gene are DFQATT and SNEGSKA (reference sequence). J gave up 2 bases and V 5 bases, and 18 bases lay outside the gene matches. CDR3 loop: CSAESPMLQGRAYEQYF. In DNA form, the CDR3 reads TGCAGTGCTGAGTCGCCGATGCTACAGGGGCGAGCCTACGAGCAGTACTTC.

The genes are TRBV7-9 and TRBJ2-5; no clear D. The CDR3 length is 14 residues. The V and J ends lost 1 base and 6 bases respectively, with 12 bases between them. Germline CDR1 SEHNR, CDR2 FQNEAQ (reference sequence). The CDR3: CASSLGRGRKTQYF. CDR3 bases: TGTGCCAGCAGCTTAGGTCGTGGCCGGAAGACCCAGTACTTC.

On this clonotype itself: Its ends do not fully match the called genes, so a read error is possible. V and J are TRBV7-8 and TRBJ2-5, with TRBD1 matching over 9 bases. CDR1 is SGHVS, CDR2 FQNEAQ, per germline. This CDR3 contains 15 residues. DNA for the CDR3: TGTGCCAGCAGCACTACCAGGACAGGGGACGAGACCCAGTCCTTC. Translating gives CASSTTRTGDETQSF.

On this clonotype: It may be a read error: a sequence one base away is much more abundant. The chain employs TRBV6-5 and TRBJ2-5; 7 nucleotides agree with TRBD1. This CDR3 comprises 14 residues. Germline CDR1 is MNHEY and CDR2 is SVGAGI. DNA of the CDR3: TGTGCCAGCAGTCCGGGACAGCGAAGAGAGACCCGGTACTTC. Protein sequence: CASSPGQRRETRYF.

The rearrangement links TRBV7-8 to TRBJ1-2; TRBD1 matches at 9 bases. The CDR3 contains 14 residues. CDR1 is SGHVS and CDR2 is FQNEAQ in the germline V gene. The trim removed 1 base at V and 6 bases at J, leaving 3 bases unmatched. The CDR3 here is CASSLDRGRDGYTF. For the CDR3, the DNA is TGTGCCAGCAGCTTAGACAGGGGGCGCGATGGCTACACCTTC.

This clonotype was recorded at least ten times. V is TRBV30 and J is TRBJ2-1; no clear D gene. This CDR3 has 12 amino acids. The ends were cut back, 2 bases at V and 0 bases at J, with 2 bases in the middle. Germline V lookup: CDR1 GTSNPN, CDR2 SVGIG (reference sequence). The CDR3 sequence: CAWSSSYNEQFF. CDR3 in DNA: TGTGCCTGGAGTAGCTCCTACAATGAGCAGTTCTTC.

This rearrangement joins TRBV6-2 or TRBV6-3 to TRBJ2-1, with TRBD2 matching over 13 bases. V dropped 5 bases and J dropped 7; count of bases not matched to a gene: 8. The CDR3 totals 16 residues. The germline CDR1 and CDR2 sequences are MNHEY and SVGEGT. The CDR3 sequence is CASSARTSGRANEQFF. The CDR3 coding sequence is TGTGCCAGCAGTGCCCGAACTAGCGGGAGGGCTAATGAGCAGTTCTTC.